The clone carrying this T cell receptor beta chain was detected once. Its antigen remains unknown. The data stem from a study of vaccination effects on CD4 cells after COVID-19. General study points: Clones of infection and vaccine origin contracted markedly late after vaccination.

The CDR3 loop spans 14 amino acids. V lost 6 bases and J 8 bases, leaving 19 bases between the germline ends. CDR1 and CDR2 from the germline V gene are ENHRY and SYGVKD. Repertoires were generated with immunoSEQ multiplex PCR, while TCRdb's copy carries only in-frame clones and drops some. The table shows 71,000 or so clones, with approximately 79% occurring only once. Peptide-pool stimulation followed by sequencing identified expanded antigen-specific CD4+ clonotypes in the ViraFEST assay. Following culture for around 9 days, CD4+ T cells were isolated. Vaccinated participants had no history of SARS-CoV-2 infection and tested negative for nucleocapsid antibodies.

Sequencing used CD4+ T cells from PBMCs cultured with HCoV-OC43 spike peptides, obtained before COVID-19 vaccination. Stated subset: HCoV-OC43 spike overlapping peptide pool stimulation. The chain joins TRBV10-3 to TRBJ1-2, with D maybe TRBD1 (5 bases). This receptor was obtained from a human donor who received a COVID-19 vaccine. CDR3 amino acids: CAISQEGLAWGYTF. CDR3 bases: TGTGCCATCAGCCAGGAGGGGCTGGCGTGGGGCTACACCTTC.